What follows describes a single T cell receptor (beta chain). The data originate from a study of cytomegalovirus exposure and HLA in healthy donors. On the study more broadly: A previous analysis identified approximately 120 million unique TCR beta sequences derived from some 200 million T cells.

13 Jbeta primers and 60 Vbeta primers were used for the PCR. Repertoires were generated with immunoSEQ multiplex PCR, while TCRdb's copy carries only in-frame clones and drops some. The data contain fewer than 140,000 clones, less than 85% of them singletons. Germline CDR1 and CDR2: SGHNT and YENEEA. The CDR3 sequence is 13 residues long. Trimming took off 5 bases at V and 0 bases at J, with 5 bases between the two ends. The sample consisted of PBMCs. The chain links TRBV11-3 to TRBJ2-1; D gene ambiguous. This sequence originates from a man in his 60s in good health and CMV-seronegative. DNA of the CDR3: TGTGCCAGCAGCATAAACTCCTACAATGAGCAGTTCTTC. It is translated as CASSINSYNEQFF.